The 31 T cell receptor beta chains reported below all come from one sample, sequenced in a study of radiotherapy plus CTLA-4 blockade in lung cancer. The method was immunoSEQ multiplex PCR; TCRdb's version includes in-frame clones alone and lacks a portion of them. The sample holds about 98,000 clones, 82% seen once. The starting material was peripheral blood, obtained from a patient treated with radiotherapy plus ipilimumab. Source of these receptors: a human donor with non-small cell lung cancer who had a partial response to radiotherapy plus ipilimumab.

V is TRBV5-1 and J is TRBJ2-1; a weak D match, TRBD2 (6 bases). The CDR3 is made up of 15 amino acids. Germline V gene data show CDR1 as SGHRS and CDR2 as YFSETQ. V lost 5 bases and J 9 bases, leaving 21 bases between the germline ends. The DNA of the CDR3 is TGCGCCAGCAGAACCGGGACTCCCGGATTGGGTGAGCAGTTCTTC. This codes for CASRTGTPGLGEQFF.

The table lists this clone with a few counts. V usage is TRBV6-5 and J usage is TRBJ2-7; D perhaps matches TRBD2 (6 bases). The CDR3 contains 15 residues. Trimming removed 4 bases at V and 2 bases at J, with 15 bases between. Germline CDR1 MNHEY, CDR2 SVGAGI. CDR3 sequence: CASSSKRSGTYEQYF. CDR3 nucleotides: TGTGCCAGCAGTTCCAAACGTAGCGGAACCTACGAGCAGTACTTC.

The chain is built from TRBV28 and TRBJ2-1; 7 positions match TRBD2. CDR3 length equals 16 residues. V gave up 5 bases and J gave up 8 bases; unmatched junction bases: 15. The V gene's germline CDR1 is MDHEN and CDR2 SYDVKM. In DNA form, the CDR3 reads TGTGCCAGCAGTCCCAAATCACTAGCGCCCAGGGATGAGCAGTTCTTC. It is translated as CASSPKSLAPRDEQFF.

This clone came up many times. The chain's CDR3 is CASSSRLAGETQYF. CDR3 in DNA: TGTGCCAGTAGTTCCCGACTAGCGGGGGAGACCCAGTACTTC. The J gene is TRBJ2-5, the V gene TRBV19, with TRBD2 identical over 11 bases. With V trimmed by 5 bases and J by 5 bases, 4 bases remained unmatched. Germline V gene lookup returns CDR1 LNHDA and CDR2 SQIVND (reference sequence). This CDR3 contains 14 residues.

CDR3 coding DNA: TGTGCCAGCAGCAAAGGTCGTAGGGTTCAGAGGGGGAACTACGAGCAGTACTTC. It codes for CASSKGRRVQRGNYEQYF. This chain joins TRBV21-1 and TRBJ2-7; the tabulated D call, TRBD1, remains unverified against the DNA. TRBV21-1 is a known pseudogene. The CDR3 is 18 residues long.

CDR3 region: CASSVIPGGETEAFF. In DNA form, the CDR3 reads TGTGCCAGCAGCGTAATCCCAGGGGGCGAGACTGAAGCTTTCTTT. The rearrangement uses TRBV9 and TRBJ1-1; TRBD1 matches at 8 bases. The ends lost 1 base at V and 5 bases at J; junction bases unmatched: 7. Germline CDR1 SGDLS, CDR2 YYNGEE. The CDR3 contains 15 residues.

The genes are TRBV19 and TRBJ2-3; no firm D call. Germline V gives CDR1 LNHDA, CDR2 SQIVND (reference sequence). This CDR3 comprises 14 residues. V was clipped by 3 bases and J by 2 bases, with 9 bases between them. CDR3 sequence reads: CASSIGKATDTQYF. CDR3 bases: TGTGCCAGTAGTATTGGTAAAGCCACAGATACGCAGTATTTT.

The chain combines TRBV5-6 with TRBJ1-2; D is unclear. CDR3 length: 14 residues. Looked up from germline, CDR1 is SGHDT and CDR2 is YYEEEE. V was cut by 1 base and J by 3 bases, with 10 bases left in between. The chain's CDR3 is CASSLPEGYYGYTF. Written as DNA, the CDR3 is TGTGCCAGCAGCTTGCCCGAGGGCTACTATGGCTACACCTTC.

This chain joins TRBV19 and TRBJ1-4; no clear D gene. This CDR3 has 14 amino acids. From germline, CDR1 is LNHDA and CDR2 SQIVND (reference sequence). The germline V and J ends were trimmed by 4 bases and 7 bases, with 13 bases remaining between them. The CDR3: CASSNRDGPEKLFF. DNA for the CDR3: TGTGCCAGTAGTAACCGGGATGGACCTGAAAAACTGTTTTTT.

This clone was observed a handful of times. V usage is TRBV28 and J usage is TRBJ2-1; 9 positions agree with TRBD2. The CDR3 is made up of 13 amino acids. CDR1 and CDR2 (germline): MDHEN, SYDVKM. The V gene end was trimmed by 10 bases and the J gene end by 7 bases; junction bases not matched to a gene: 8. DNA for the CDR3: TGTGCCACCTGGCATCTAGCGGGAAATGAGCAGTTCTTC. Its translation: CATWHLAGNEQFF. The full variable domain, in which reference TRBV28 and TRBJ2-1 provide the parts outside the CDR3, is DVKVTQSSRYLVKRTGEKVFLECVQDMDHENMFWYRQDPGLGLRLIYFSYDVKMKEKGDIPEGYSVSREKKERFSLILESASTNQTSMYLCATWHLAGNEQFFGPGTRLTVL.

Concerning this clone itself: Other DNA sequences in this sample translate to the same CDR3. The rearrangement uses TRBV5-6 and TRBJ2-5, with TRBD2 matching over 9 bases. Germline trimming cut 1 base from V and 5 bases from J; bases unmatched to any gene: 0. Germline values: CDR1 SGHDT, CDR2 YYEEEE. This CDR3 is built from 13 residues. The CDR3, as DNA: TGTGCCAGCAGCTTGACTAGCGGGGAGACCCAGTACTTC. It codes for CASSLTSGETQYF.

This clone appeared a single time. The chain recombines TRBV5-1 with TRBJ2-1, with a tentative D call TRBD2 (6 bases). Germline CDR1 reads SGHRS; CDR2 reads YFSETQ. This CDR3 spans 18 amino acids. Trimming cost V 0 bases and J 0 bases, with 16 bases left between them. The CDR3 nucleotides read TGCGCCAGCAGCTTGGCGCGGAGCGGGTATGTCTCCTACAATGAGCAGTTCTTC. Protein: CASSLARSGYVSYNEQFF.

CDR3 DNA sequence: TGTGCCAGCAGACGGACAGGGGGGACTGAAGCTTTCTTT. Translated: CASRRTGGTEAFF. The chain has TRBV6-1 and TRBJ1-1; 10 bases line up with TRBD1. This CDR3 region has 13 residues. Germline CDR1 MNHNS, CDR2 SASEGT. J was trimmed by 5 bases and V by 6 bases; bases with no gene match: 3.

The J gene is TRBJ2-5, the V gene TRBV4-2; 8 bases match TRBD2. Germline V gene lookup returns CDR1 LGHNA and CDR2 YNFKEQ. V trimming: 3 bases; J trimming: 0 bases; junction bases outside the gene matches: 9. The CDR3 length is 17 residues. CDR3 in amino acids: CASSQPGAGGHQETQYF. The CDR3 coding sequence is TGTGCCAGCAGCCAGCCCGGGGCGGGGGGACACCAAGAGACCCAGTACTTC.

The chain combines TRBV6-1 with TRBJ2-1, with 13 bases that match TRBD2. Germline trimming cut 4 bases from V and 1 base from J; bases unmatched to any gene: 4. In germline, CDR1 is MNHNS, CDR2 SASEGT. This CDR3 has 17 residues. The DNA for the CDR3 is TGTGCCAGCAGTGCACGGACTAGCGGGAGTTCCTACAATGAGCAGTTCTTC. This gives the protein CASSARTSGSSYNEQFF.

The chain employs TRBV7-8 and TRBJ2-5; possible D gene TRBD2, 6 bases. The CDR3 runs 12 residues. The V and J ends lost 5 bases and 10 bases respectively, with 14 bases between them. Germline V gene sequence: CDR1 SGHVS, CDR2 FQNEAQ. CDR3 sequence reads: CASSPERRVQYF. DNA for the CDR3: TGTGCCAGCAGCCCCGAACGGAGGGTCCAGTACTTC.

The V gene is TRBV28, the J gene TRBJ2-3; D gene uncertain. The V end was cut by 4 bases, the J end by 6 bases, with 17 bases between. This CDR3 contains 15 residues. The germline V gene encodes CDR1 MDHEN and CDR2 SYDVKM. In nucleotides, the CDR3 is TGTGCCAGCAGTTCGACCCGAGTGTGGGCCGATACGCAGTATTTT. Protein: CASSSTRVWADTQYF.

This clone came up once. The chain uses TRBV6-6 and TRBJ1-4; D is possibly TRBD1 (6 bases). The V end was cut by 5 bases, the J end by 5 bases, with 15 bases between. CDR3 size: 15 residues. Looked up from germline, CDR1 is MNHNY and CDR2 is SVGAGI (reference sequence). Here the CDR3 DNA reads TGTGCCAGCAGTCCCAATGGACAGAGAAATGAAAAACTGTTTTTT. Translation gives CASSPNGQRNEKLFF.

The chain links TRBV28 to TRBJ2-5, with 7 bases aligning to TRBD1. The germline V gene has CDR1 MDHEN and CDR2 SYDVKM. The CDR3 loop spans 15 amino acids. V lost 3 bases to trimming and J lost 11 bases; unmatched junction nucleotides: 15. CDR3 DNA: TGTGCCAGCAGTTTCTCCATAGGGACAGCCTACGGGCAGTACTTC. Translating gives CASSFSIGTAYGQYF.

The genes are TRBV29-1 and TRBJ2-3; a weak D match, TRBD2 (5 bases). The CDR3 consists of 13 residues. V dropped 3 bases and J dropped 4 bases, with 11 bases sitting between them. Germline CDR1 is SQVTM and CDR2 is ANQGSEA. CDR3 nucleotides: TGCAGCGTTGAGGGTAGCGTGGCAGATACGCAGTATTTT. The encoded protein is CSVEGSVADTQYF.

The gene calls are TRBV10-3 and TRBJ1-5, with D unclear. The CDR3 is 16 residues long. V lost 2 bases and J 1 base, leaving 12 bases between the germline ends. Germline loops: CDR1 ENHRY, CDR2 SYGVKD. CDR3 coding DNA: TGTGCCATCAGTGAGACGCCGAGCACGAGCAATCAGCCCCAGCATTTT. Encoded protein: CAISETPSTSNQPQHF.

The gene calls are TRBV6-5 and TRBJ1-2; 11 bases align to TRBD1. The CDR3 runs to 13 residues. The V gene end was trimmed by 10 bases and the J gene end by 8 bases; junction bases not matched to a gene: 9. Germline assignment: CDR1 MNHEY and CDR2 SVGAGI. This CDR3 reads CATRGTGGGGYTF. In nucleotides, the CDR3 is TGTGCCACCCGCGGGACAGGGGGGGGCGGCTACACCTTC.

The CDR3 loop reads CASSLSGRLAGGETDTQYF. Written as DNA, the CDR3 is TGTGCCAGCAGTTTATCGGGGAGGCTAGCGGGAGGGGAAACAGATACGCAGTATTTT. The chain recombines TRBV27 with TRBJ2-3, with 12 bases aligning to TRBD2. Germline V lookup: CDR1 MNHEY, CDR2 SMNVEV (reference sequence). V was clipped by 0 bases and J by 3 bases; unmatched bases: 10. CDR3 size: 19 residues.

As concerns this clone: This sample includes further DNA sequences coding for the same CDR3. The V and J genes are TRBV5-4 and TRBJ1-1, with TRBD1 as a possible D gene (6 bases). Trimming left V 4 bases short and J 1 base short, with 11 bases between. Germline V gene sequence: CDR1 SGHNT, CDR2 YYREEE (reference sequence). This CDR3 has 14 residues. The CDR3 nucleotides are TGTGCCAGCAGCCTTAGGGGGGGGAACACTGAAGCTTTCTTT. Its protein product is CASSLRGGNTEAFF.

This chain links TRBV11-2 with TRBJ2-7; 12 bases are a match to TRBD2. The CDR3 length is 16 residues. Trimming at V came to 4 bases and at J to 2 bases, leaving 6 bases not matched to a gene. Germline CDR1 is SGHAT and CDR2 is FQNNGV. The CDR3 reads CASSSATSGSPYEQYF. The CDR3, as DNA: TGTGCCAGCAGCTCCGCGACTAGCGGGAGTCCCTACGAGCAGTACTTC.

The V gene is TRBV6-5, the J gene TRBJ1-2; maybe TRBD1 (6 bases). The CDR3 has 15 residues. The V end was cut by 4 bases, the J end by 4 bases, with 16 bases between. Germline values: CDR1 MNHEY, CDR2 SVGAGI. The CDR3 loop reads CASSSPREGGYGYTF. The CDR3, as DNA: TGTGCCAGCAGTTCCCCCCGGGAGGGGGGCTATGGCTACACCTTC.

The chain is built from TRBV27 and TRBJ2-1; 10 bases are a match to TRBD2. Trimming at V came to 6 bases and at J to 8 bases, leaving 10 bases not matched to a gene. The CDR3 has 15 amino acids. The germline V gene encodes CDR1 MNHEY and CDR2 SMNVEV (reference sequence). In nucleotides, the CDR3 is TGTGCCAGCAGGCAGGAGTGGGGGACTAGCGATGAGCAGTTCTTC. This gives the protein CASRQEWGTSDEQFF.

The chain recombines TRBV5-1 with TRBJ1-4, with 8 nucleotides matching TRBD1. Germline V lookup: CDR1 SGHRS, CDR2 YFSETQ. The CDR3 length is 13 residues. The ends lost 4 bases at V and 8 bases at J; junction bases unmatched: 4. The CDR3 loop is CASSDRQGEKLFF. The CDR3 nucleotides read TGCGCCAGCAGCGACCGACAGGGGGAAAAACTGTTTTTT.

The V and J genes are TRBV5-5 and TRBJ1-5; 8 bases map to TRBD1. The ends lost 5 bases at V and 0 bases at J; junction bases unmatched: 4. Germline loops: CDR1 SGHKS, CDR2 YYEKEE (reference sequence). CDR3 length: 15 amino acids. The DNA for the CDR3 is TGTGCCAGCAGGCCGACAGGGGATAGCAATCAGCCCCAGCATTTT. Protein sequence: CASRPTGDSNQPQHF.

This clone was observed a few times. The chain recombines TRBV30 with TRBJ2-5; 11 positions match TRBD1. This CDR3 contains 16 residues. Germline V gives CDR1 GTSNPN, CDR2 SVGIG (reference sequence). J gave up 4 bases and V 2 bases, and 9 bases lay outside the gene matches. The CDR3 DNA follows: TGTGCCTGGAGTAATGAAAGGACAGGGGGCATAGAGACCCAGTACTTC. It yields the protein CAWSNERTGGIETQYF.

The chain links TRBV15 to TRBJ2-1; 7 bases agree with TRBD1. CDR1 and CDR2 from the germline V gene are LNHNV and YYDKDF (reference sequence). The CDR3 is 18 amino acids. J was trimmed by 3 bases and V by 4 bases; bases with no gene match: 15. DNA for the CDR3: TGTGCCACCAGCACCATCAAACCTACAGGGGCGGACTACAATGAGCAGTTCTTC. Its protein is CATSTIKPTGADYNEQFF.